Described below is a single TCR beta chain sequence and its context. V shed 4 bases, J shed 4 bases, and the junction held 4 bases outside the gene matches. Germline loops: CDR1 SGHNT, CDR2 YYREEE (reference sequence). The CDR3 has 15 residues. This sample stems from a study of T cell responses to AZD1222 COVID-19 vaccine. TCRdb's table, derived via immunoSEQ multiplex PCR, lists solely in-frame clones and lacks some. The data show 100,000 to 120,000 clones, 85% to 95% seen once. The chain carries TRBV5-4 and TRBJ2-2; the match to TRBD1 covers 10 bases. Sequencing used peripheral blood, obtained on day 0 of AZD1222 vaccination. The clonotype was recovered from an adult in good health. CDR3 sequence (DNA): TGTGCCAGCAGCGATCGACAGGGGGCCACCGGGGAGCTGTTTTTT. Encoded protein: CASSDRQGATGELFF.